These T cell receptor beta chains were read from a single sample in a study of CD8+ T cells in alopecia areata. The table came from immunoSEQ multiplex PCR; TCRdb's copy has only in-frame clones and leaves some out. The sample comprises around 82,000 clones, roughly half of which are singletons, and around 5.7% rests with the top ten. Sequencing used NKG2D-high CD8+ T cells sorted from blood. These receptors originate from a human donor with alopecia areata. The CDR3 runs from the conserved cysteine through the conserved F or W. The D gene is left open where the match is weak. Part of the rows lack a size; the others show once, few, many or a class for expanded clones.

>few|NA|TRBJ1-2|TRBV28
CASSPLGGGRDGKNFGYTF
TGTGCCAGCAGTCCACTCGGAGGTGGCCGAGATGGAAAGAACTTCGGCTACACCTTC
>NA|TRBD2|TRBJ2-7|TRBV4-3
CASSQESQREGFYEQYF
TGCGCCAGCAGCCAAGAAAGTCAGCGGGAGGGATTCTACGAGCAGTACTTC
>NA|NA|TRBJ2-5|TRBV12-5
CASGPPQPQETQYF
TGTGCTAGTGGGCCCCCTCAGCCTCAAGAGACCCAGTACTTC
>NA|NA|TRBJ2-5|TRBV5-4
CASREGAQETQYF
TGTGCCAGCAGGGAAGGGGCACAAGAGACCCAGTACTTC
>NA|TRBD1|TRBJ2-2|TRBV9
CASSGPSGTGDTGELFF
TGTGCCAGCAGCGGCCCTTCCGGGACAGGGGACACCGGGGAGCTGTTTTTT
>few|TRBD2|TRBJ2-3|TRBV29-1
CSGTGGRGTDTQYF
TGCAGCGGCACGGGGGGGCGGGGGACAGATACGCAGTATTTT
>few|TRBD2|TRBJ2-7|TRBV4-2
CASSQDSGGAYEQYF
TGTGCCAGCAGCCAAGATAGCGGGGGGGCCTACGAGCAGTACTTC
>NA|TRBD2|TRBJ2-1|TRBV2
CASILADNEQFF
TGTGCCAGCATCCTAGCGGACAATGAGCAGTTCTTC
>NA|TRBD1|TRBJ1-6|TRBV11-3
CASSLAGGSNSPLHF
TGTGCCAGCAGCTTGGCAGGGGGCAGTAATTCACCCCTCCACTTT
>NA|TRBD2|TRBJ2-5|TRBV4-1
CASSHPSSGRETQYF
TGCGCCAGCAGCCACCCTTCTAGCGGGAGGGAGACCCAGTACTTC
>NA|NA|TRBJ1-3|TRBV6-5
CASRDSGNTIYF
TGTGCCAGCAGGGACTCTGGAAACACCATATATTTT
>NA|TRBD2|TRBJ2-5|TRBV10-2
CASRLSGRASETQYF
TGCGCCAGCAGGCTTAGCGGGAGGGCCAGTGAGACCCAGTACTTC
>NA|NA|TRBJ1-2|TRBV27
CASSLSPDYGYTF
TGTGCCAGCAGTCTCTCCCCGGACTATGGCTACACCTTC
>NA|NA|TRBJ2-2|TRBV30
CAGGFGTSGELFF
TGTGCTGGAGGGTTCGGGACATCCGGGGAGCTGTTTTTT
>NA|NA|TRBJ2-3|TRBV7-9
CASSHVPDTQYF
TGTGCCAGCAGTCACGTACCAGATACGCAGTATTTT
>NA|NA|TRBJ2-2|TRBV27
CASTSGSGELFF
TGTGCCAGCACCTCTGGTTCCGGGGAGCTGTTTTTT
>NA|NA|TRBJ2-7|TRBV13
CASSVGISYEQYF
TGTGCCAGCAGCGTCGGGATTTCCTACGAGCAGTACTTC
>NA|NA|TRBJ2-7|TRBV7-9
CASEKGVSSYEQYF
TGTGCCAGCGAAAAGGGGGTGAGCTCCTACGAGCAGTACTTC
>NA|NA|TRBJ2-5|TRBV29-1
CSVEGETQYF
TGCAGCGTTGAAGGGGAGACCCAGTACTTC
>NA|NA|TRBJ2-1|TRBV7-9
CASSVDEQFF
TGTGCCAGCAGCGTGGATGAGCAGTTCTTC
>NA|TRBD2|TRBJ2-1|TRBV29-1
CSISPGLQVNDEQFF
TGCAGCATCTCCCCGGGACTACAGGTGAACGATGAGCAGTTCTTC
>NA|NA|TRBJ1-1|TRBV4-1
CASSQVSNTEAFF
TGCGCCAGCAGCCAAGTTAGCAACACTGAAGCTTTCTTT
>NA|TRBD2|TRBJ2-1|TRBV29-1
CSVEGAGGHYNEQFF
TGCAGCGTTGAAGGGGCGGGAGGGCATTACAATGAGCAGTTCTTC
>NA|NA|TRBJ1-5|TRBV19
CASSIEEYDGGDQPQHF
TGTGCCAGTAGTATAGAGGAGTACGACGGGGGCGATCAGCCCCAGCATTTT
>NA|NA|TRBJ1-4|TRBV28
CASSYVFEKLFF
TGTGCCAGCAGTTACGTTTTTGAAAAACTGTTTTTT
>NA|NA|TRBJ2-7|TRBV29-1
CSVEVPSSYEQYF
TGCAGCGTTGAAGTTCCGAGCTCCTACGAGCAGTACTTC
>few|NA|TRBJ2-1|TRBV29-1
CSVPARANEQFF
TGCAGCGTCCCAGCAAGGGCTAATGAGCAGTTCTTC
>NA|NA|TRBJ2-7|TRBV10-2
CASSEGGRNYEQYF
TGCGCCAGCAGTGAAGGTGGTAGGAACTACGAGCAGTACTTC
>NA|NA|TRBJ1-2|TRBV4-1
CASSQGPVSYTF
TGCGCCAGCAGCCAAGGACCCGTGAGCTACACCTTC
>few|TRBD1|TRBJ1-4|TRBV2
CASSYGQGILLGEKLFF
TGTGCCAGCAGTTATGGACAGGGTATTTTGTTGGGTGAAAAACTGTTTTTT
>few|NA|TRBJ1-4|TRBV29-1
CSVMTNEKLFF
TGCAGCGTAATGACTAATGAAAAACTGTTTTTT
>NA|NA|TRBJ1-1|TRBV29-1
CSVATGRTSFF
TGCAGCGTTGCCACAGGGCGAACTTCTTTCTTT
>NA|TRBD2|TRBJ2-1|TRBV25-1
CASSSRREREVDEQFF
TGTGCCAGCAGTTCCCGGAGAGAGCGGGAGGTGGATGAGCAGTTCTTC
>NA|TRBD1|TRBJ1-6|TRBV30
CAWSFGTGNSPLHF
TGTGCCTGGAGCTTCGGGACAGGGAATTCACCCCTCCACTTT
>NA|NA|TRBJ1-1|TRBV29-1
CSVDGSVDTEAFF
TGCAGCGTTGACGGGTCGGTCGACACTGAAGCTTTCTTT
>NA|TRBD2|TRBJ2-3|TRBV2
CASSLILAGGPPDTQYF
TGTGCCAGCAGTCTGATCTTAGCGGGAGGCCCCCCAGATACGCAGTATTTT
>NA|TRBD2|TRBJ2-5|TRBV4-2
CASSQDSPPGVAGRQETQYF
TGTGCCAGCAGCCAAGATTCCCCTCCTGGAGTAGCGGGTCGGCAAGAGACCCAGTACTTC
>few|NA|TRBJ2-1|TRBV7-9
CASFSTGYNEQFF
TGTGCCAGCTTTTCGACTGGGTACAATGAGCAGTTCTTC
>NA|NA|TRBJ2-7|TRBV14
CASSQRGSSYEQYF
TGTGCCAGCAGCCAACGGGGAAGCTCCTACGAGCAGTACTTC
>NA|TRBD2|TRBJ2-3|TRBV19
CASSGLAQDTQYF
TGTGCCAGTAGTGGACTAGCACAAGATACGCAGTATTTT
>NA|NA|TRBJ2-7|TRBV27
CASSRGSSYEQYF
TGTGCCAGCAGTAGGGGGAGCTCCTACGAGCAGTACTTC
>NA|TRBD2|TRBJ2-1|TRBV7-2
CASSFGTTQFF
TGTGCCAGCAGCTTCGGGACTACACAGTTCTTC
>NA|NA|TRBJ1-2|TRBV6-5
CASSTSPGSGYTF
TGTGCCAGCAGTACCTCCCCAGGATCTGGCTACACCTTC
>NA|TRBD2|TRBJ2-7|TRBV28
CASSLLAGGRVGDEQYF
TGTGCCAGCAGTTTATTGGCGGGAGGAAGAGTAGGGGACGAGCAGTACTTC
>NA|NA|TRBJ1-6|TRBV5-1
CASSSGSRLNSPLHF
TGCGCCAGCAGCTCCGGCAGTAGGCTTAATTCACCCCTCCACTTT
>NA|NA|TRBJ1-1|TRBV29-1
CSARGRGEAFF
TGCAGCGCCCGAGGCAGGGGTGAAGCTTTCTTT
>few|TRBD1|TRBJ1-4|TRBV28
CASSNPGQGRVNEKLFF
TGTGCCAGCAGTAACCCGGGACAGGGGAGAGTTAATGAAAAACTGTTTTTT
>few|NA|TRBJ1-2|TRBV9
CASTAGNGYGYTF
TGTGCCAGCACCGCAGGGAACGGCTATGGCTACACCTTC
>NA|TRBD1|TRBJ2-7|TRBV11-2
CASSPGQVVGYEQYF
TGTGCCAGCAGCCCTGGACAGGTTGTAGGCTACGAGCAGTACTTC
>few|TRBD1|TRBJ2-7|TRBV14
CASSQPGTGIYEQYF
TGTGCCAGCAGCCAACCAGGGACAGGGATTTACGAGCAGTACTTC